This is a list of T cell receptor beta chains from one sample in a study of shared clonotypes between healthy human individuals. This table comes from immunoSEQ multiplex PCR, and its TCRdb copy is limited to in-frame clones, with some not included. This table holds about 2.4 million clones, 85% to 95% found once. The sequencing input was naive CD4+ T cells sorted from blood. These receptors were obtained from a man between 18 and 35 years old in good health. CDR3s leave out the opening cysteine and the closing phenylalanine or tryptophan.

V	length	J	CDR3
TRBV6-1	12	TRBJ1-3	ASNRGTSGNTIY
TRBV25-1	11	TRBJ2-7	ASMWTGSYEQY
TRBV6-5	9	TRBJ2-1	ASRRVGEQF
TRBV19	10	TRBJ1-1	ASSPDRGTTF
TRBV6-5	12	TRBJ2-7	AISGGGGPYEQY
TRBV27	14	TRBJ2-1	ASSFPSGSSYNEQF
TRBV30	14	TRBJ2-6	AWRFGAHSGANVLT
TRBV20-1	9	TRBJ1-1	SARVGDVAF
TRBV10-1	11	TRBJ2-7	ASSESLTLEQY
TRBV5-4	11	TRBJ2-2	ASSPDRPGELF
TRBV5-1	13	TRBJ2-3	ASSLVGGVPDTQY
TRBV7-2	15	TRBJ2-5	ASSQRKLAGGAETQY
TRBV11-2	12	TRBJ2-5	ASSLGGGRETQY
TRBV7-9	12	TRBJ2-7	ASSPILIPGQGV
TRBV10-3	11	TRBJ2-7	AISGYTGNEQY
TRBV2	12	TRBJ2-7	ASRLAGNSYEQY
TRBV15	15	TRBJ2-2	ATSRDPERGLAGELF
TRBV10-1	12	TRBJ1-1	ASSESRQNTEAF
TRBV30	13	TRBJ1-4	AWKAATGGGEKLF
TRBV2	12	TRBJ1-6	AGRQDYSNSPLH
TRBV5-1	12	TRBJ2-7	ASSLGPQSYEQY
TRBV7-9	13	TRBJ2-2	ASSLKGRENEELF
TRBV18	13	TRBJ2-2	ASSPPNSLTGELF
TRBV7-9	11	TRBJ1-2	ASSSRGYYGYT
TRBV5-1	14	TRBJ2-3	ASSLVPGGDLDTQY
TRBV7-9	14	TRBJ2-1	ASSLVGTRGMNEQF
TRBV10-3	12	TRBJ1-1	AISQGQKNTEAF
TRBV5-4	12	TRBJ1-1	ASSLLEPDTEAF
TRBV5-6	13	TRBJ1-1	ASSKWTLLNTEAF
TRBV23-1	12	TRBJ2-7	ASSQPAGIYEQY
TRBV20-1	9	TRBJ2-1	SALSGIGQF
TRBV7-3	12	TRBJ1-1	ASSLGQGYSEAF
TRBV20-1	8	TRBJ1-2	SALAYGYT
TRBV7-9	11	TRBJ1-2	ASSLAEVGGYT
TRBV19	13	TRBJ1-1	ASSSGDKGGTEAF
TRBV4-1	12	TRBJ2-5	ASSQVAGVETQY
TRBV19	12	TRBJ1-1	ASSIPAQNTEAF
TRBV5-6	13	TRBJ2-2	ASSRGTGSTGELF
TRBV5-1	12	TRBJ1-1	ASSIGEFSTEAF
TRBV4-1	13	TRBJ2-3	ASSSSRGVQDTQY
TRBV7-6	14	TRBJ2-1	ASSPSGGTSYNEQF
TRBV10-3	11	TRBJ2-7	AISDGRAIEQY